Each of the 24 T cell receptor beta chains below was sequenced from the same sample in a study of identifying expanded T cells in peripheral blood. Libraries were prepared by immunoSEQ multiplex PCR; TCRdb keeps only in-frame clonotypes and omits some of them. The sample holds 75,000 to 95,000 clones, 89% seen once. Sequenced material: blood. Source of these receptors: a person aged 18 to 70 in good health.

The chain recombines TRBV6-5 with TRBJ1-1; no reliable D call. CDR3 length equals 15 residues. CDR1 is MNHEY and CDR2 is SVGAGI in the germline V gene. V was trimmed by 0 bases and J by 1 base, leaving 9 bases between them. CDR3 sequence: CASSYSFMGNTEAFF. Here the CDR3 DNA reads TGTGCCAGCAGTTACTCGTTTATGGGGAACACTGAAGCTTTCTTT.

This chain links TRBV18 with TRBJ1-5; a weak D match, TRBD1 (5 bases). Germline values: CDR1 KGHSH, CDR2 LQKENI. The V end lost 9 bases, the J end lost 0 bases, and 15 bases lay between the germline ends. The length of the CDR3 is 15 residues. The CDR3 bases are TGTGCCAGTAACCGGGACGGCTATAGCAATCAGCCCCAGCATTTT. The encoded protein is CASNRDGYSNQPQHF.

This chain connects TRBV4-2 to TRBJ2-7, with TRBD2 identical over 8 bases. The CDR3 loop spans 19 amino acids. V dropped 0 bases and J dropped 1; count of bases not matched to a gene: 14. Per germline, CDR1 LGHNA and CDR2 YNFKEQ. CDR3 sequence: CASSQEGDSSGGPSYEQYF. The CDR3 coding sequence is TGTGCCAGCAGCCAAGAGGGAGATAGCTCGGGAGGGCCTTCCTACGAGCAGTACTTC.

The V call is TRBV11-2, the J call TRBJ2-3; D gene ambiguous. CDR3 size: 17 residues. Between the trimmed V and J ends, which lost 5 bases and 0 bases, there was a span of 18 bases. In germline, CDR1 is SGHAT, CDR2 FQNNGV. The CDR3 DNA reads TGTGCCAGCAGCCCCCGAAGTCTGAAGACCAGCACAGATACGCAGTATTTT. This gives the protein CASSPRSLKTSTDTQYF.

This chain uses TRBV18 with TRBJ1-2; D might be TRBD1 (5 bases). V dropped 3 bases and J dropped 4 bases, with 12 bases sitting between them. CDR1 is KGHSH and CDR2 is LQKENI in the germline V gene. The CDR3 runs 14 residues. CDR3 nucleotide sequence: TGTGCCAGCTCACCGGCCGGGACCCCCTATGGCTACACCTTC. This sequence encodes CASSPAGTPYGYTF.

The genes are TRBV13 and TRBJ2-5; TRBD2 might be the D (5 bases). The CDR3 consists of 14 residues. The V end lost 5 bases, the J end lost 2 bases, and 12 bases lay between the germline ends. The germline V gene has CDR1 PRHDT and CDR2 FYEKMQ (reference sequence). The CDR3 nucleotides are TGTGCCAGCAGCCCCCGTGAGGGTCAAGAGACCCAGTACTTC. This sequence encodes CASSPREGQETQYF.

This chain uses TRBV7-9 with TRBJ2-5, with 11 bases that match TRBD2. The CDR3 runs 15 residues. Germline V gene data show CDR1 as SEHNR and CDR2 as FQNEAQ (reference sequence). The V and J ends lost 3 bases and 3 bases, in that order; junction bases with no gene match: 3. The CDR3: CASSFLAGGEETQYF. The CDR3 region has the DNA TGTGCCAGCAGCTTTCTAGCGGGGGGAGAAGAGACCCAGTACTTC. Full variable domain (missing parts from reference TRBV7-9 and TRBJ2-5): DTGVSQNPRHKITKRGQNVTFRCDPISEHNRLYWYRQTLGQGPEFLTYFQNEAQLEKSRLLSDRFSAERPKGSFSTLEIQRTEQGDSAMYLCASSFLAGGEETQYFGPGTRLLVL.

As DNA, the CDR3 is TGTGCCAGCAGTTTCTTGGGTGAGGGCGCGGGGACCCAGTACTTC. Translation: CASSFLGEGAGTQYF. The chain combines TRBV28 with TRBJ2-5, with D maybe TRBD2 (5 bases). Germline V gene data show CDR1 as MDHEN and CDR2 as SYDVKM. CDR3 length: 15 amino acids. Trimming stripped 3 bases from V and 7 bases from J, with 18 bases between.

The CDR3 nucleotides read TGTGCCAGCAGTTTAGGGACTAGCGGGAACATCGCGGGGCATACGCAGTATTTT. Translated, it gives CASSLGTSGNIAGHTQYF. This chain uses TRBV28 with TRBJ2-3; TRBD2 aligns across 13 bases. CDR3 length: 18 amino acids. From germline, CDR1 is MDHEN and CDR2 SYDVKM. V shed 2 bases and J 7 bases; nucleotides not matched to a gene: 12. Looking up the rest from reference TRBV28 and TRBJ2-3 gives the full variable domain: DVKVTQSSRYLVKRTGEKVFLECVQDMDHENMFWYRQDPGLGLRLIYFSYDVKMKEKGDIPEGYSVSREKKERFSLILESASTNQTSMYLCASSLGTSGNIAGHTQYFGPGTRLTVL.

This clone has more than one count but fewer than ten. V and J are TRBV18 and TRBJ1-5; D not resolved. The CDR3 loop spans 14 amino acids. Per germline, CDR1 KGHSH and CDR2 LQKENI. V was trimmed by 4 bases and J by 1 base, leaving 8 bases between them. This CDR3 reads CASSQGMSNQPQHF. In nucleotides, the CDR3 is TGTGCCAGCTCACAGGGTATGAGCAATCAGCCCCAGCATTTT.

This clone was recorded once. CDR3: CASSDRAWENTEAFF. CDR3 bases: TGTGCCAGCAGTGACAGGGCTTGGGAGAACACTGAAGCTTTCTTT. V gene TRBV2 combines with J gene TRBJ1-1; D possibly corresponds to TRBD1 (5 bases). V shed 3 bases and J shed 1 base, with 12 bases lying between them. Germline assignment: CDR1 SNHLY and CDR2 FYNNEI. The CDR3 has 15 residues.

The genes are TRBV9 and TRBJ1-1, with D possibly TRBD1 on 5 matching bases. V lost 5 bases and J 4 bases, leaving 15 bases between the germline ends. There are 14 residues in the CDR3. Germline CDR1 reads SGDLS; CDR2 reads YYNGEE. In nucleotides, the CDR3 is TGTGCCAGCAGTTTTGGGGGTATGGGCACTGAAGCTTTCTTT. This gives the protein CASSFGGMGTEAFF.

CDR3 in DNA: TGCGCCAGCAGCTTTTCCCCAGGGGGTAGTGGAACTGAAGCTTTCTTT. It specifies CASSFSPGGSGTEAFF. The rearrangement links TRBV5-1 to TRBJ1-1; 7 bases are shared with TRBD1. Trimming removed 2 bases from V and 5 bases from J; junction bases left unmatched: 12. Germline V gives CDR1 SGHRS, CDR2 YFSETQ. This CDR3 has 16 residues.

The chain joins TRBV2 to TRBJ1-5; no clear D. Trimming removed 6 bases from V and 6 bases from J, with 21 bases in between. The CDR3 has 16 residues. Germline V gives CDR1 SNHLY, CDR2 FYNNEI. CDR3 nucleotides: TGTGCCAGCAGCGACTCAACAATCGGGGTGGGTCAGCCCCAGCATTTT. This gives the protein CASSDSTIGVGQPQHF.

The chain recombines TRBV11-3 with TRBJ2-3, with 8 bases lining up with TRBD2. The germline gives CDR1 SGHNT, CDR2 YENEEA. V was pared by 5 bases and J by 4 bases, with 11 bases of the junction left unmatched. CDR3 length: 16 residues. CDR3 DNA: TGTGCCAGCAGCCTAGGGCGGCGGGAGGAACCAGATACGCAGTATTTT. Protein sequence: CASSLGRREEPDTQYF. The whole variable domain, filled in from reference TRBV11-3 and TRBJ2-3, reads EAGVVQSPRYKIIEKKQPVAFWCNPISGHNTLYWYLQNLGQGPELLIRYENEEAVDDSQLPKDRFSAERLKGVDSTLKIQPAELGDSAVYLCASSLGRREEPDTQYFGPGTRLTVL.

This chain joins TRBV6-5 and TRBJ1-1, with a tentative D call TRBD1 (6 bases). From germline, CDR1 is MNHEY and CDR2 SVGAGI. The CDR3 consists of 14 residues. The V end was cut by 5 bases, the J end by 12 bases, with 22 bases between. CDR3 in amino acids: CASSGRGHRSGTFF. The CDR3 bases are TGTGCCAGCAGTGGCCGGGGGCACCGGAGTGGGACTTTCTTT.

The count of this clone is one. The chain links TRBV28 to TRBJ2-5; 7 nucleotides align to TRBD2. The CDR3 runs 16 residues. Germline CDR1 MDHEN, CDR2 SYDVKM. Trimming removed 5 bases from V and 1 base from J; junction bases left unmatched: 10. In nucleotides, the CDR3 is TGTGCCAGCAGTAGTCTCGAGCGGGGTTCCCAAGAGACCCAGTACTTC. Translating it yields CASSSLERGSQETQYF.

The gene calls are TRBV4-1 and TRBJ2-6, with 11 nucleotides matching TRBD2. Germline loops: CDR1 MGHRA, CDR2 YSYEKL. The CDR3 extends over 17 amino acids. Germline trimming cut 4 bases from V and 0 bases from J; bases unmatched to any gene: 2. The DNA for the CDR3 is TGCGCCAGCAGCCTACTAGCGGGGGACTCTGGGGCCAACGTCCTGACTTTC. The encoded protein is CASSLLAGDSGANVLTF.

V is TRBV4-1 and J is TRBJ1-2; 10 bases are a match to TRBD1. The length of the CDR3 is 16 residues. Germline V gene sequence: CDR1 MGHRA, CDR2 YSYEKL. V shed 0 bases, J shed 4 bases, and the junction held 5 bases outside the gene matches. This CDR3 reads CASSQEGTGALYGYTF. In nucleotides, the CDR3 is TGCGCCAGCAGCCAAGAGGGGACAGGGGCTCTCTATGGCTACACCTTC.

The V and J genes are TRBV7-2 and TRBJ2-2; D ambiguous. The V and J ends lost 5 bases and 3 bases respectively, with 7 bases between them. Germline CDR1 is SGHTA and CDR2 is FQGNSA. This CDR3 spans 13 amino acids. This CDR3 is CASSLRYTGELFF. Here the CDR3 DNA reads TGTGCCAGCAGCCTCCGATACACCGGGGAGCTGTTTTTT.

The CDR3, as DNA: TGTGCCAGCAGTGCCGGACAGACCTATCAGCCCCAGCATTTT. This sequence encodes CASSAGQTYQPQHF. The chain recombines TRBV28 with TRBJ1-5, with a tentative D call TRBD1 (6 bases). Trimming shortened V by 5 bases and J by 5 bases, and 13 bases separated the two germline ends. CDR1 is MDHEN and CDR2 is SYDVKM in the germline V gene. CDR3 size: 14 residues.

The genes are TRBV6-5 and TRBJ2-5; the D gene is possibly TRBD1 (5 bases). Germline V gives CDR1 MNHEY, CDR2 SVGAGI. This CDR3 is 15 amino acids long. The V gene lost 2 bases and the J gene lost 4 bases, with 14 bases spanning the gap. CDR3 in amino acids: CASSYARTQGETQYF. For the CDR3, the DNA is TGTGCCAGCAGTTACGCACGCACGCAGGGAGAGACCCAGTACTTC.

The chain employs TRBV5-5 and TRBJ1-2, with D perhaps matching TRBD1 (5 bases). This CDR3 is built from 14 residues. CDR1 and CDR2 from the germline V gene are SGHKS and YYEKEE (reference sequence). V was cut by 1 base and J by 6 bases, with 13 bases left in between. CDR3 nucleotides: TGTGCCAGCAGCTTGATGGACACCCGAAATGGCTACACCTTC. Protein: CASSLMDTRNGYTF.

The V and J genes are TRBV19 and TRBJ1-3; TRBD1 is a possible D gene (6 bases). The CDR3 runs 15 residues. Trimming stripped 3 bases from V and 4 bases from J, with 13 bases between. Germline assignment: CDR1 LNHDA and CDR2 SQIVND (reference sequence). CDR3 loop: CASSITGTFGNTIYF. The CDR3 DNA reads TGTGCCAGTAGTATTACCGGGACATTCGGAAACACCATATATTTT.